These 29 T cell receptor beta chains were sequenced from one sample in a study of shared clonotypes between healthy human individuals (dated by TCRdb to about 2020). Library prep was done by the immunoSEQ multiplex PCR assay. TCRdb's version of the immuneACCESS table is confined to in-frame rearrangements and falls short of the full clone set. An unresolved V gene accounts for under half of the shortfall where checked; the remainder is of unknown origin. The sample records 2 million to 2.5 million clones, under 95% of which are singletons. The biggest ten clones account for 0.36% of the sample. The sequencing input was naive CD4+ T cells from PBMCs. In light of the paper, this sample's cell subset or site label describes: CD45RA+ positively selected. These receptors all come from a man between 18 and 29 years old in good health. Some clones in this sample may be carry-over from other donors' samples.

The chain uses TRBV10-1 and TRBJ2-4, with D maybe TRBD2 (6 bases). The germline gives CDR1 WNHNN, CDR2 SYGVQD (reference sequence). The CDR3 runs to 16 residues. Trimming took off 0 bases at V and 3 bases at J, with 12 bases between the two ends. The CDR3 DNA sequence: TGCGCCAGCAGTGAGTCGGTTGGGCGGGGCAAAAACATTCAGTACTTC. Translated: CASSESVGRGKNIQYF.

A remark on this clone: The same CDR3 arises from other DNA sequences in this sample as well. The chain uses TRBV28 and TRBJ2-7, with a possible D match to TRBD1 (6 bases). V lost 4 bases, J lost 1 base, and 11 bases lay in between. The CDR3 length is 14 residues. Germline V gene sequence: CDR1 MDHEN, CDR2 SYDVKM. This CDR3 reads CASSWVRGSYEQYF. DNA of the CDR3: TGTGCCAGCAGTTGGGTTAGGGGGTCCTACGAGCAGTACTTC. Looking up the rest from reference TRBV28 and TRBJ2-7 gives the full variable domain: DVKVTQSSRYLVKRTGEKVFLECVQDMDHENMFWYRQDPGLGLRLIYFSYDVKMKEKGDIPEGYSVSREKKERFSLILESASTNQTSMYLCASSWVRGSYEQYFGPGTRLTVT.

The DNA of the CDR3 is TGTGCCAGCAGCTTAACGGGCAGGGGCCCCTACAATGAGCAGTTCTTC. It codes for CASSLTGRGPYNEQFF. The rearrangement links TRBV7-3 to TRBJ2-1; possible D gene TRBD1, 6 bases. Germline V lookup: CDR1 SGHTA, CDR2 FQGTGA. The CDR3 consists of 16 residues. Deletions cut 0 bases from V and 2 bases from J, with 11 bases between. Filled out from reference TRBV7-3 and TRBJ2-1, the complete variable domain reads GAGVSQTPSNKVTEKGKYVELRCDPISGHTALYWYRQSLGQGPEFLIYFQGTGAADDSGLPNDRFFAVRPEGSVSTLKIQRTERGDSAVYLCASSLTGRGPYNEQFFGPGTRLTVL.

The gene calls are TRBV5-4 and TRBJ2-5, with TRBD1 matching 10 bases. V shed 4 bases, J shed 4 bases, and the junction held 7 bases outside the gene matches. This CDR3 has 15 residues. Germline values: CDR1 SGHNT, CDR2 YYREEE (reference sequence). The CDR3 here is CASSGGQGISETQYF. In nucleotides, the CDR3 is TGTGCCAGCAGCGGGGGACAGGGGATTTCAGAGACCCAGTACTTC.

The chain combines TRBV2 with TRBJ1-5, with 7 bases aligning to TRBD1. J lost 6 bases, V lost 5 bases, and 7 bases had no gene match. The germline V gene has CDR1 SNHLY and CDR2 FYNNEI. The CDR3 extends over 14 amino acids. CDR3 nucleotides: TGTGCCAGCAGTAACTTAGACAGGGCTCAGCCCCAGCATTTT. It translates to CASSNLDRAQPQHF.

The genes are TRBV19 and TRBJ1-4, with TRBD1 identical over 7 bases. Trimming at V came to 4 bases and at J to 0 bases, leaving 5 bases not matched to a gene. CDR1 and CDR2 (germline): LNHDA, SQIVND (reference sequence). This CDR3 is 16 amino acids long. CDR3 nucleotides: TGTGCCAGTAGTACACAGGGGAGAGCAACTAATGAAAAACTGTTTTTT. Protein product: CASSTQGRATNEKLFF.

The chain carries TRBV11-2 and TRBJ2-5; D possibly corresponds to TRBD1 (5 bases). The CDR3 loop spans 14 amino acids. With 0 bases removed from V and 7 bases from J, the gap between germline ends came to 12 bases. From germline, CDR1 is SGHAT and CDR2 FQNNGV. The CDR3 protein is CASSLDWGQPTQYF. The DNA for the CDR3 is TGTGCCAGCAGCTTAGATTGGGGCCAGCCGACCCAGTACTTC.

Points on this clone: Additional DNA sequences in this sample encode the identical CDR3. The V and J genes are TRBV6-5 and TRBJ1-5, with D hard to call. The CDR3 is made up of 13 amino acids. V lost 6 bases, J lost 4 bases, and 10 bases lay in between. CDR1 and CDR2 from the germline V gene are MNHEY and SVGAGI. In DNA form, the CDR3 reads TGTGCCAGCAGGCTAGACGGAAATCAGCCCCAGCATTTT. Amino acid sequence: CASRLDGNQPQHF.

The CDR3 nucleotides are TGTGCCAGCAGGTCAAGCTACACAGATACGCAGTATTTT. Protein sequence: CASRSSYTDTQYF. The chain is built from TRBV11-1 and TRBJ2-3, with no clear D. Trimming removed 6 bases at V and 2 bases at J, with 9 bases between. The CDR3 has 13 amino acids. Looked up from germline, CDR1 is SGHAT and CDR2 is FQDESV (reference sequence).

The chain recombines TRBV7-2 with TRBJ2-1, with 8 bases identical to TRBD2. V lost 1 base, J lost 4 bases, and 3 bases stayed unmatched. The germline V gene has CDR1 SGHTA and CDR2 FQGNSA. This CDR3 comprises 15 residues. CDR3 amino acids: CASSLVAGGYNEQFF. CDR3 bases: TGTGCCAGCAGCTTAGTTGCGGGAGGTTACAATGAGCAGTTCTTC.

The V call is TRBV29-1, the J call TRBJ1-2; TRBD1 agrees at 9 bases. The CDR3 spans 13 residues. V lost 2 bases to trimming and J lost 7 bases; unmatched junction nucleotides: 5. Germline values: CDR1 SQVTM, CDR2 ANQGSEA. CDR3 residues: CSVETGTGSGYTF. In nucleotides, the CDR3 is TGCAGCGTTGAAACCGGGACAGGGAGTGGCTACACCTTC.

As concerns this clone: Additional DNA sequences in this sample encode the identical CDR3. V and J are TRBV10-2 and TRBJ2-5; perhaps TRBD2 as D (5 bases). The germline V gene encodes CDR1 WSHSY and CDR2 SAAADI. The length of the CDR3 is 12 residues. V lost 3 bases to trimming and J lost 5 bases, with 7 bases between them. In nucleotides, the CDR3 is TGCGCCAGCAGTGATCCGGGGGAGACCCAGTACTTC. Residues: CASSDPGETQYF.

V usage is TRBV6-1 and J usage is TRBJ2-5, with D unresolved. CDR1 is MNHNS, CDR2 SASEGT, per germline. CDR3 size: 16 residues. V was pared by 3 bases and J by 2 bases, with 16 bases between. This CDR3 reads CASSDHRGLKQETQYF. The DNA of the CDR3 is TGTGCCAGCAGTGATCATCGTGGGCTCAAACAAGAGACCCAGTACTTC.

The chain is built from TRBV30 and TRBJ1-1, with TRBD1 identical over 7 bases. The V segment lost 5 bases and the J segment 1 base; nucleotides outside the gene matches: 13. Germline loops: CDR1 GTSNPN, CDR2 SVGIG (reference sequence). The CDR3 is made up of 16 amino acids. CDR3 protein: CAWARGGRASNTEAFF. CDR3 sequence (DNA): TGTGCCTGGGCCAGAGGGGGCAGGGCGTCGAACACTGAAGCTTTCTTT.

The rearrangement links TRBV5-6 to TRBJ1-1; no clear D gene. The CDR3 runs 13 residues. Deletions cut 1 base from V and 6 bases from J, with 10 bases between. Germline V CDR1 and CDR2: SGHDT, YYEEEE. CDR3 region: CASSLPSGAEAFF. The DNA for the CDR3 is TGTGCCAGCAGCTTGCCTTCCGGGGCTGAAGCTTTCTTT.

Here the CDR3 DNA reads TGTGCCAGCTCACCTACAGGTGTGACTAATGAAAAACTGTTTTTT. It codes for CASSPTGVTNEKLFF. This sequence joins TRBV18 and TRBJ1-4, with D perhaps matching TRBD1 (5 bases). Germline V gene data show CDR1 as KGHSH and CDR2 as LQKENI. The CDR3 is made up of 15 amino acids. The V gene lost 3 bases and the J gene lost 2 bases, with 10 bases spanning the gap.

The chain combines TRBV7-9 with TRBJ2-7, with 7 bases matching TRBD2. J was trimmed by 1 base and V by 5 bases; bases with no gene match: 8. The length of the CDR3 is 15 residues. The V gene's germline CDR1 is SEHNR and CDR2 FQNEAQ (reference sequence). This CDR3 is CASSARASGSYEQYF. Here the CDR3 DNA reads TGTGCCAGCAGCGCCAGGGCTAGCGGTTCCTACGAGCAGTACTTC.

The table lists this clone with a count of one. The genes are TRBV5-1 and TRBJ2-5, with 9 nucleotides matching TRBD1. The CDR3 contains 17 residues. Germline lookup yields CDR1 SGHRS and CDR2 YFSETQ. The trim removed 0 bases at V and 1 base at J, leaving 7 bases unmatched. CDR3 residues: CASSLGAGQGRQETQYF. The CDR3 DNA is TGCGCCAGCAGCTTGGGGGCGGGACAGGGACGCCAAGAGACCCAGTACTTC.

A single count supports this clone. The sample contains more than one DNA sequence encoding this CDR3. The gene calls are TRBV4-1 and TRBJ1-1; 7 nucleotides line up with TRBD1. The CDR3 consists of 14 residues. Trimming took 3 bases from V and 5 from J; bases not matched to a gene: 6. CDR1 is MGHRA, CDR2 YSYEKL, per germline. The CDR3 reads CASSQGQGGTEAFF. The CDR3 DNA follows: TGCGCCAGCAGCCAGGGTCAGGGGGGAACTGAAGCTTTCTTT.

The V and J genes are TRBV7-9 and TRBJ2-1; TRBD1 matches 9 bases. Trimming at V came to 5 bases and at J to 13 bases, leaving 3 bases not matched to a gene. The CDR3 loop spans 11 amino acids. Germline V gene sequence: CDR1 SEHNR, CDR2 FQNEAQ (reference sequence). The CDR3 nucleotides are TGTGCCAGCAGCAAGGGACAGGGCCAGTTCTTC. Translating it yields CASSKGQGQFF.

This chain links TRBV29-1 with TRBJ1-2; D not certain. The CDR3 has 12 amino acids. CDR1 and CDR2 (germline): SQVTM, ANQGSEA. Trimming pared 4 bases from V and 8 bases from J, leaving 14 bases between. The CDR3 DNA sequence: TGCAGCGTTGGATCTGGGTTCAGCGGCTACACCTTC. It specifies CSVGSGFSGYTF.

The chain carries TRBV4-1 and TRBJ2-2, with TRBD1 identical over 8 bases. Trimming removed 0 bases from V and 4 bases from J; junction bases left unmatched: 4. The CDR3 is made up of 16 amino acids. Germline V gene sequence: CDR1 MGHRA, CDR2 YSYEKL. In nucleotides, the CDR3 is TGCGCCAGCAGCCAAGATCCAGGGGGCCCCACCGGGGAGCTGTTTTTT. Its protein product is CASSQDPGGPTGELFF.

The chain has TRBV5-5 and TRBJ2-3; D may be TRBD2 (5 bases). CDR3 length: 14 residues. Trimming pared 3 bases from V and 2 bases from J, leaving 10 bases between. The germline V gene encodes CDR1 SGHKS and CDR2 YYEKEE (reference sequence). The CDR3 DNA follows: TGTGCCAGCAGCTCTCCGGGGAACACAGATACGCAGTATTTT. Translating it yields CASSSPGNTDTQYF.

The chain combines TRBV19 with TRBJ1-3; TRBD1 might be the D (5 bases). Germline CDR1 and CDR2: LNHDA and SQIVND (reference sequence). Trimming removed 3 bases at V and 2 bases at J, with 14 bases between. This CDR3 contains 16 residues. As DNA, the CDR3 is TGTGCCAGTAGTATGGTTCTCGTAGGGGCTGGAAACACCATATATTTT. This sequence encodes CASSMVLVGAGNTIYF.

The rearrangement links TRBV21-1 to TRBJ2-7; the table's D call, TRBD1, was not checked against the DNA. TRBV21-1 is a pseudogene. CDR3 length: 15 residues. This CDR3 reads CASTSDRASSYEQYF. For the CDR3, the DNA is TGTGCCAGCACCTCCGACAGGGCTAGTAGCTACGAGCAGTACTTC.

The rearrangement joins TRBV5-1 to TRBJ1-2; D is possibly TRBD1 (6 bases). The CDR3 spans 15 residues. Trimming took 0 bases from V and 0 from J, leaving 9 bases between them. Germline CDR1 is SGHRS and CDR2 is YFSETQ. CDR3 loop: CASSLGGGPNYGYTF. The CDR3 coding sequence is TGCGCCAGCAGCTTGGGAGGGGGACCTAACTATGGCTACACCTTC.

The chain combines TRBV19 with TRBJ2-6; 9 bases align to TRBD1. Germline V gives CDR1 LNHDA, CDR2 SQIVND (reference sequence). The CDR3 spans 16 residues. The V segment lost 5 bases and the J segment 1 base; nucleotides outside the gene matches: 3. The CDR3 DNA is TGTGCCAGTAGTCAGGGACAGGGTTCTGGGGCCAACGTCCTGACTTTC. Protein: CASSQGQGSGANVLTF.

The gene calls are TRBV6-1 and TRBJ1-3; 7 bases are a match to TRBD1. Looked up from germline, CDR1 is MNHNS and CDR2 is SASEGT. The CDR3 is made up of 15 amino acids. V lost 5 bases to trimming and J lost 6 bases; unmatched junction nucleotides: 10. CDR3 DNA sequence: TGTGCCAGCAGTTCCCGCTGGACAGGTTTAAACACCATATATTTT. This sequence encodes CASSSRWTGLNTIYF.

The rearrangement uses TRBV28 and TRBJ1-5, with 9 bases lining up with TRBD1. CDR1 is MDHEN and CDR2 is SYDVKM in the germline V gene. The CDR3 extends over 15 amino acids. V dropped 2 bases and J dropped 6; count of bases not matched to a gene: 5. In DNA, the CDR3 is TGTGCCAGCAGTTTAGGGACAGGGTTTAGTCAGCCCCAGCATTTT. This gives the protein CASSLGTGFSQPQHF.